This TCR beta chain was identified during a study of shared clonotypes between healthy human individuals. Study results and limitations: Estimated clonotype richness was generally higher in naive than memory subsets.

As regards this clone: Its target is not known.

At a deep level, the assay was run. Sorted-subset replicate PCR reactions were performed with around 200 ng DNA, corresponding to about 30,000 T cell genomes. Sequencing used immunoSEQ multiplex PCR; TCRdb keeps in-frame clones, though not all of them. The profile shows 330,000 or so clones, roughly 70% of them singletons. The CDR3 extends over 15 amino acids. Germline trimming cut 3 bases from V and 3 bases from J; bases unmatched to any gene: 1. Germline CDR1 SGHNT, CDR2 YYREEE (reference sequence). Donors comprised only Caucasian adults living in Nashville, Tennessee. This TCR derives from a man aged 25 to 40 in good health. The J gene is TRBJ2-3, the V gene TRBV5-4; the match to TRBD2 covers 13 bases. Input material: memory CD4+ T cells sorted from blood. Subset in this sample: CD45RA-negative fraction. CDR3 coding DNA: TGTGCCAGCAGCTGGACTAGCGGGAGTACAGATACGCAGTATTTT. Translation gives CASSWTSGSTDTQYF.